Here is one TCR beta chain with its context. The antigen remains unidentified. The table came from immunoSEQ multiplex PCR; TCRdb's copy has only in-frame clones and leaves some out. The sample yields about 180,000 clones, around nine tenths seen once. This CDR3 has 15 amino acids. Looked up from germline, CDR1 is SGDLS and CDR2 is YYNGEE. The J segment lost 5 bases and the V segment lost 2 bases, leaving 8 bases of the junction unmatched. This record belongs to a study of T cell responses to AZD1222 COVID-19 vaccine. General study results and limits: Spike regions recognized by vaccine-associated CD4 TCRs spanned the protein, led by 160-218 and 743-854. In a largely white British group with more females than males, clonal diversity was possibly underestimated.

The input for sequencing was peripheral blood, taken 28 days after the second AZD1222 dose. The receptor's source is an adult who received the AZD1222 COVID-19 vaccine. The chain recombines TRBV9 with TRBJ2-7, with 9 bases fitting TRBD1. The DNA of the CDR3 is TGTGCCAGCAGCGTCGGGCACAGGGGGCTAAACGAGCAGTACTTC. Its protein product is CASSVGHRGLNEQYF.